This T cell receptor beta chain comes out of a study of blood T cell repertoires in COVID-19. On the study more broadly: COVID-19 samples, acute and convalescent, were from the United States, Italy and Spain.

The germline CDR1 and CDR2 sequences are SGHTA and FQGNSA. The V end lost 1 base, the J end lost 8 bases, and 14 bases lay between the germline ends. This CDR3 is 14 amino acids long. TCRdb keeps only in-frame clones here, not all; method: immunoSEQ multiplex PCR. The sample has around 280,000 clones; roughly nine tenths are singletons. The genes are TRBV7-2 and TRBJ1-1, with unresolved D. The source of this sequence is a woman in her 40s who had recovered from COVID-19. Sequencing was performed on PBMCs or T cells enriched from blood (not recorded which). CDR3 in DNA: TGTGCCAGCAGCTTAGAGGCAGGCCTAAAAGAAGCTTTCTTT. It encodes CASSLEAGLKEAFF.